This TCR beta chain was captured in a study of T cells in tumors after PD-1 blockade. On the study more broadly: On average, tumor samples gave more than 20,000 TCR templates and about 6,300 unique clonotypes. General study findings and limits: Some novel exhausted tumor clones appeared in pre-treatment blood, suggesting peripheral recruitment.

Using immunoSEQ multiplex PCR, the repertoire was profiled, and TCRdb retains in-frame clones only, with some absent. The sample lists 12,000 or so clones, over 55% occurring once. CDR1 is LNHDA, CDR2 SQIVND, per germline (reference sequence). V dropped 5 bases and J dropped 9 bases, with 20 bases sitting between them. The CDR3 loop spans 16 amino acids. With respect to this clone: Its target is unknown.

The chain uses TRBV19 and TRBJ1-6; a possible D gene is TRBD1 (5 bases). The material was tumor tissue, obtained before anti-PD-1 treatment. The sequence came from a human donor with basal cell carcinoma. This CDR3 reads CASSAISGTVSSPLHF. The CDR3, as DNA: TGTGCCAGTAGTGCCATCTCCGGGACCGTCTCTTCACCCCTCCACTTT. The variable domain in full, completed from reference TRBV19 and TRBJ1-6, reads DGGITQSPKYLFRKEGQNVTLSCEQNLNHDAMYWYRQDPGQGLRLIYYSQIVNDFQKGDIAEGYSVSREKKESFPLTVTSAQKNPTAFYLCASSAISGTVSSPLHFGNGTRLTVT.